A selection of T cell receptor beta chains follows, all from one sample in a study of blood T cell repertoires in COVID-19. Measured with immunoSEQ multiplex PCR; TCRdb has only the in-frame clones, and not every one. The table has about 44,000 clones, 82% seen once. The sample taken for sequencing was peripheral blood. These receptors all come from a woman in her sixties or seventies with acute or convalescent COVID-19. Both conserved end residues are part of each CDR3. The D gene is left open where the match is weak. Clone size, where shown, is once, few, many, or a class for clones that have expanded.

D gene,clone size,V gene,J gene,CDR3 DNA,CDR3 protein
NA,NA,TRBV10-2,TRBJ2-7,TGCGCCAGCAGTGATTGGGGGCCTGAGGGGCACGAGCAGTACTTC,CASSDWGPEGHEQYF
NA,NA,TRBV6-5,TRBJ1-5,TGTGCCAGCAGTCCTGATGGGGGACTCAATCAGCCCCAGCATTTT,CASSPDGGLNQPQHF
NA,NA,TRBV25-1,TRBJ1-5,TGTGCCAGCAGTGGGACAGTTAGCAATCAGCCCCAGCATTTT,CASSGTVSNQPQHF
TRBD1,NA,TRBV7-9,TRBJ2-3,TGTGCCAGCAGCCTAGGACAGGGGCCCACAGATACGCAGTATTTT,CASSLGQGPTDTQYF
NA,NA,TRBV29-1,TRBJ2-7,TGCAGCGTTGTCGCGGCCAGGGCCTGGGAGCAGTACTTC,CSVVAARAWEQYF
TRBD1,NA,TRBV7-3,TRBJ1-1,TGTGCCAGCAGCTTAATGGGGACAGGGGTGACTGAAGCTTTCTTT,CASSLMGTGVTEAFF
TRBD2,NA,TRBV6-2/TRBV6-3,TRBJ2-7,TGTGCCAGCAGCTCTAGCGGGAGAAAGCACGAGCAGTACTTC,CASSSSGRKHEQYF
TRBD2,few,TRBV7-8,TRBJ2-1,TGTGCCAGCAGCTTAGCTTTAGGGAGCGGGAGGTTATACAATGAGCAGTTCTTC,CASSLALGSGRLYNEQFF
TRBD2,NA,TRBV19,TRBJ2-1,TGTGCCAGTAGTATAGATCTCACTAGCGGGAGTCTATACAATGAGCAGTTCTTC,CASSIDLTSGSLYNEQFF
NA,NA,TRBV18,TRBJ2-7,TGTGCCAGCTCAGCTCGGGAGCGGACCTACGAGCAGTACTTC,CASSARERTYEQYF
TRBD2,NA,TRBV5-4,TRBJ2-3,TGTGCCAGCAGCTCGGGACTAAACCCTACCCCGGGTACGCAGTATTTT,CASSSGLNPTPGTQYF
TRBD1,NA,TRBV18,TRBJ2-5,TGTGCCAGCTCACGGACAGGGGCTGGGGAGACCCAGTACTTC,CASSRTGAGETQYF
TRBD2,NA,TRBV6-6,TRBJ2-2,TGTGCCAGCAGCCAAAATTTAGCGGGAGTTGTCGGGGAGCTGTTTTTT,CASSQNLAGVVGELFF
NA,NA,TRBV6-1,TRBJ1-5,TGTGCCAGCAGTGAACAGGCCTTCAATCAGCCCCAGCATTTT,CASSEQAFNQPQHF
NA,few,TRBV28,TRBJ2-1,TGTGCCAGCACCCTAGGGGAGGCGGGTTGGTCGGAGCAGTTCTTC,CASTLGEAGWSEQFF
TRBD2,NA,TRBV5-4,TRBJ2-7,TGTGCCAGCAGCTCACGGGGGGGAGTAACGAACGAGCAGTACTTC,CASSSRGGVTNEQYF
TRBD1,NA,TRBV28,TRBJ2-6,TGTGCCAGCAGTTACCGGGACAGGGCTGGGGCCAACGTCCTGACTTTC,CASSYRDRAGANVLTF
NA,NA,TRBV6-4,TRBJ1-1,TGTGCCAGCACTCGACAGGTCGGCACTGAAGCTTTCTTT,CASTRQVGTEAFF
TRBD2,NA,TRBV2,TRBJ2-3,TGTGCCAGCAGGACTAGCGGGGTCAGCACAGATACGCAGTATTTT,CASRTSGVSTDTQYF
TRBD2,NA,TRBV30,TRBJ2-7,TGTGCCTGGGCCCAGTTAGCGGGAGCCGGCGAGCAGTACTTC,CAWAQLAGAGEQYF
NA,NA,TRBV11-3,TRBJ2-5,TGTGCCAGCAGCTTACTGTCAGGACAGTCATCGGAGACCCAGTACTTC,CASSLLSGQSSETQYF
NA,few,TRBV12-3/TRBV12-4,TRBJ1-2,TGTGCCAGCAGTTTGAACGACATCGGTAGCTACACCTTC,CASSLNDIGSYTF
TRBD1,NA,TRBV5-4,TRBJ1-1,TGTGCCAGCAGCTTCGGTGGGACAGGATTGAACACTGAAGCTTTCTTT,CASSFGGTGLNTEAFF
TRBD2,NA,TRBV7-9,TRBJ2-3,TGTGCCAGCAGCTCGACTAGCGGTCCCACAGATACGCAGTATTTT,CASSSTSGPTDTQYF
TRBD2,NA,TRBV18,TRBJ2-2,TGTGCCAGCTGGACCACCAGCGGGAGCTCCGGGGAGCTGTTTTTT,CASWTTSGSSGELFF
TRBD2,NA,TRBV6-4,TRBJ2-1,TGTGCCAGCTCCCGGACTAGCGGGACGTACAATGAGCAGTTCTTC,CASSRTSGTYNEQFF
TRBD2,NA,TRBV29-1,TRBJ2-1,TGCAGCGTTGAAAGATTGCAGCGGGAGGGCTACAATGAGCAGTTCTTC,CSVERLQREGYNEQFF
TRBD1,NA,TRBV9,TRBJ1-6,TGTGCCAGCAGCCCAGGGGGTTCACCCCTCCACTTT,CASSPGGSPLHF
TRBD2,NA,TRBV6-5,TRBJ2-1,TGTGCCAGCAGTTACCAACTAGCGGGATCCACCAATGAGCAGTTCTTC,CASSYQLAGSTNEQFF
TRBD2,NA,TRBV19,TRBJ2-5,TGTGCCAGTAGTCCGCGGGGGGGCGGGAGCGGAGAGACCCAGTACTTC,CASSPRGGGSGETQYF
TRBD1,NA,TRBV9,TRBJ1-2,TGTGCCAGCAGCAGACGAGAGCCGGGACAGGGTCATGGCTACACCTTC,CASSRREPGQGHGYTF
TRBD1,NA,TRBV2,TRBJ2-5,TGTGCTCACAAAAAGGGGGCCCAGGAGACCCAGTACTTC,CAHKKGAQETQYF